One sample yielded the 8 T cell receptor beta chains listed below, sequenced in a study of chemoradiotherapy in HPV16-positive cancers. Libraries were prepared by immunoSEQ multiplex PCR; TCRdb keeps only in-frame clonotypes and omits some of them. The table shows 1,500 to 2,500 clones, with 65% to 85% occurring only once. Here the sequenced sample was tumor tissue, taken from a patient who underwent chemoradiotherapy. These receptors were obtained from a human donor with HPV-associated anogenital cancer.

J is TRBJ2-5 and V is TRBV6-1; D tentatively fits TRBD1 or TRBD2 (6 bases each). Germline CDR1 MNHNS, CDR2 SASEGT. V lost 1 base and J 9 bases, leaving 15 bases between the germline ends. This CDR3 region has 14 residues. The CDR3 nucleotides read TGTGCCAGCAGTGAAGACTTAACAGGGAGGCCCCAGTACTTC. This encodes CASSEDLTGRPQYF.

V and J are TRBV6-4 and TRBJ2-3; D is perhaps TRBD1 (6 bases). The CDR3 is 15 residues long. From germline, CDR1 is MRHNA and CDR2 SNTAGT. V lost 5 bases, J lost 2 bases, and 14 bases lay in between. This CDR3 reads CASSRTGSTTDTQYF. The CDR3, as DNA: TGTGCCAGCAGTCGAACAGGGTCCACCACAGATACGCAGTATTTT.

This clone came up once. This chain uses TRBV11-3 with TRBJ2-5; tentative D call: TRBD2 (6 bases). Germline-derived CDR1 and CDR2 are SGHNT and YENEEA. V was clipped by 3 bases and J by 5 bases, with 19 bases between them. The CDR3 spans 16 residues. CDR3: CASSLGGITSRETQYF. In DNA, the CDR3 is TGTGCCAGCAGCTTGGGGGGTATAACCTCCCGGGAGACCCAGTACTTC. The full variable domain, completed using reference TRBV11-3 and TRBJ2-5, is EAGVVQSPRYKIIEKKQPVAFWCNPISGHNTLYWYLQNLGQGPELLIRYENEEAVDDSQLPKDRFSAERLKGVDSTLKIQPAELGDSAVYLCASSLGGITSRETQYFGPGTRLLVL.

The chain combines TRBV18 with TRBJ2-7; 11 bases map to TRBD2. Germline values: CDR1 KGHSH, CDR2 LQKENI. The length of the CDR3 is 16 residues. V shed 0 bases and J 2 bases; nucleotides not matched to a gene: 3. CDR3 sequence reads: CASSPPGSGRAYEQYF. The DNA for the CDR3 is TGTGCCAGCTCACCACCAGGTAGCGGGAGGGCCTACGAGCAGTACTTC.

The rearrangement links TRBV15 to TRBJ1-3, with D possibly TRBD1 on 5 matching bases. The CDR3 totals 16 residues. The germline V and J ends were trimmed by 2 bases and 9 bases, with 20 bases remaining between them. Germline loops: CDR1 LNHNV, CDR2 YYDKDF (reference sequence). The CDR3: CATSRKFDRTEGTIYF. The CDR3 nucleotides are TGTGCCACCAGCAGAAAATTTGACAGAACGGAAGGCACCATATATTTT.

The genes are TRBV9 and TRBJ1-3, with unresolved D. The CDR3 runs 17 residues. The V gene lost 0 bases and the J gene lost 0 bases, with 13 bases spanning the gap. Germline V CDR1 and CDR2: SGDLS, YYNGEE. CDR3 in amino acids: CASSVDPNLLSGNTIYF. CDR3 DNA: TGTGCCAGCAGCGTAGACCCTAATTTACTCTCTGGAAACACCATATATTTT.

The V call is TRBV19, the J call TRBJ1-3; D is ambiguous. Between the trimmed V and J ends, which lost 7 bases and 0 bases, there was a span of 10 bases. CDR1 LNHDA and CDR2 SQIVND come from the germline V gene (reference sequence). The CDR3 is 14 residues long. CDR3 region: CASIPWSSGNTIYF. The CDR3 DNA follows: TGTGCCAGTATCCCCTGGAGCTCTGGAAACACCATATATTTT.

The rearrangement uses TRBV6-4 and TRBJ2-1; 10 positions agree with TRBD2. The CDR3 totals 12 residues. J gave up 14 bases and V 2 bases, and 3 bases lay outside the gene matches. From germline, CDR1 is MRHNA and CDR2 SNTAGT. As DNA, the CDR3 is TGTGCCAGCAGTGACGATAGCGGGAGGAAGTTCTTC. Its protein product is CASSDDSGRKFF.